The sequence of this T cell receptor (beta chain) was determined in a study of blood T cell repertoires in COVID-19. Study-level information: Spain, Italy and the United States supplied samples that represented acute and convalescent COVID-19. T cells, B-cell-depleted T cells, or PBMCs provided the cDNA or gDNA that served as material.

CDR3 size: 14 residues. Germline V gene lookup returns CDR1 LGHDT and CDR2 YNNKEL (reference sequence). The V and J ends lost 4 bases and 7 bases, in that order; junction bases with no gene match: 4. As processed by the authors: From reference gene primer amplification, estimates of nucleated cell counts were derived. Libraries were prepared by immunoSEQ multiplex PCR; TCRdb keeps only in-frame clonotypes and omits some of them. Clonal size and the V and J genes are those of that table, whereas D and trimming came from the DNA. This repertoire shows approximately 210,000 clones, 84% found once; its top ten account for 6.5% to 9%.

Sequences were obtained from peripheral blood. This receptor was obtained from a woman between 45 and 60 years old with active or convalescent COVID-19. This rearrangement joins TRBV3-1 (or the pseudogene TRBV3-2) to TRBJ1-2, with 12 bases fitting TRBD1. The CDR3 DNA follows: TGTGCCAGCAGCCCGGGACAGGGGGCAATTGGCTACACCTTC. As protein: CASSPGQGAIGYTF.